Here is one T cell receptor (beta chain) with its context. Its specificity is unknown. The sample belongs to a study of beta chain features in type 1 diabetes. Study outcomes and limitations: At VDJ recombination sites, type 1 diabetes patients had fewer insertions and more deleted nucleotides. Among patients with Type 1 diabetes, TCRB CDR3s were moderately but significantly shorter in every one of the four CD4+ subsets.

The study reverse transcribed the entire isolated RNA, so it sequenced expressed TCRB transcripts. Mean read depth for naive, central memory and regulatory T cell samples was about 3.6 million reads. Produced via immunoSEQ multiplex PCR; TCRdb's table is partial and in-frame only. Here the sample spans 500,000 to 850,000 clones, about 14% being singletons. The authors sorted CD4+ naive, central memory, regulatory and stem cell-like memory cells via CD45RO/CCR7/CD25/CD127/CD95/CD27. Source material: naive CD4+ T cells from blood. This TCR was recovered from a man younger than 30 with type 1 diabetes.

CDR3 coding DNA: TGCAGCGTGGAGGTCGCAGGGGCGCTTGGCGACGAGCAGTACTTC. This sequence encodes CSVEVAGALGDEQYF. The chain employs TRBV29-1 and TRBJ2-7; TRBD1 is a possible D gene (6 bases). CDR1 is SQVTM and CDR2 is ANQGSEA in the germline V gene. Trimming removed 6 bases at V and 5 bases at J, with 23 bases between. There are 15 residues in the CDR3.